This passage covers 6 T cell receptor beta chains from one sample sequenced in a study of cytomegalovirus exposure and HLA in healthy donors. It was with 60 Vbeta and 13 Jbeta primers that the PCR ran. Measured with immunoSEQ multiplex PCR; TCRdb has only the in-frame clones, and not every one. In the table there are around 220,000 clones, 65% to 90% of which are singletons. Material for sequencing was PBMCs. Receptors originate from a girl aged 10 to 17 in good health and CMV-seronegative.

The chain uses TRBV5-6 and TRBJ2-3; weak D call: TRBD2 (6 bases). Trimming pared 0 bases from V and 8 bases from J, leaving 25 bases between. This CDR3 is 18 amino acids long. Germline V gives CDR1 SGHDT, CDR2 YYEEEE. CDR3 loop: CASSLARLGPYVVVTQYF. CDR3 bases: TGTGCCAGCAGCTTGGCCCGACTAGGGCCGTATGTAGTGGTTACGCAGTATTTT.

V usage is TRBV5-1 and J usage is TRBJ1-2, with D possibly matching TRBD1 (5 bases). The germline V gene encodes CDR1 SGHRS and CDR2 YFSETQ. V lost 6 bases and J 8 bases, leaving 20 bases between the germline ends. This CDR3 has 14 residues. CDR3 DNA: TGCGCCAGCACCCCGCTCTCGGGAGGGGTCGGCTACACCTTC. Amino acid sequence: CASTPLSGGVGYTF.

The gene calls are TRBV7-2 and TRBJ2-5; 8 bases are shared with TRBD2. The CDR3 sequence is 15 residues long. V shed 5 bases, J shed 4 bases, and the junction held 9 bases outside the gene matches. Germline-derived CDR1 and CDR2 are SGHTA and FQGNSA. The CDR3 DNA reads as TGTGCCAGCAGCCTTGGACTAGCAACTGGAGAGACCCAGTACTTC. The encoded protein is CASSLGLATGETQYF.

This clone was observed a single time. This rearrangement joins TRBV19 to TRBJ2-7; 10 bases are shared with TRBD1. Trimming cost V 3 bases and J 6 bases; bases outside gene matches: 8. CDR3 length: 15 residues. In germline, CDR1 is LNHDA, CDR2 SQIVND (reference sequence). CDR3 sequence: CASSISGTGVREQYF. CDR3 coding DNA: TGTGCCAGTAGTATCTCAGGGACAGGGGTTCGCGAGCAGTACTTC.

The CDR3 DNA is TGTGCCAGCATCCTAGCGGGAGGAACCTACGAGCAGTACTTC. Its translation: CASILAGGTYEQYF. The J gene is TRBJ2-7, the V gene TRBV2, with 11 bases lining up with TRBD2. Germline loops: CDR1 SNHLY, CDR2 FYNNEI. The CDR3 covers 14 residues. V trimming: 7 bases; J trimming: 2 bases; junction bases outside the gene matches: 4.

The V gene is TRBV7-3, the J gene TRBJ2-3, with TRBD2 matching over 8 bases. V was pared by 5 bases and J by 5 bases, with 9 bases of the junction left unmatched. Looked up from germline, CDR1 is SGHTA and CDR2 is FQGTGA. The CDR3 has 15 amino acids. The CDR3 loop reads CASSPFGGAEDTQYF. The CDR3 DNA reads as TGTGCCAGCAGCCCGTTCGGGGGGGCCGAAGATACGCAGTATTTT.